A selection of T cell receptor beta chains follows, all from one sample in a study of T cells in Graves' hyperthyroidism and ophthalmopathy. Via MiXCR, TCRdb re-called the multiplex PCR reads, giving one row per CDR3 protein. The table records hundreds of thousands of distinct CDR3 sequences, approximately 14% of them present only once. Material for sequencing was blood. The receptors here all came from a woman aged 40 to 50 with Graves' ophthalmopathy. The CDR3 runs from the conserved cysteine through the conserved F or W. Each record gives: J gene, clone size, D gene, V gene, CDR3 protein, CDR3 DNA. D genes are given only for firm matches. Rows may omit the clone size; those that give it use once, few, many or a size class.

>TRBJ2-7|many|TRBD1|TRBV5-1
CASSPGTVGYEQYF
TGCGCCAGCAGCCCCGGGACAGTTGGCTACGAGCAGTACTTC
>TRBJ2-5|many|TRBD1|TRBV27
CASSFNPTGKRETQYF
TGTGCCAGCAGTTTCAACCCGACAGGGAAGAGAGAGACCCAGTACTTC
>TRBJ2-5|NA|TRBD2|TRBV30
CAWSPASGSGTQYF
TGTGCCTGGAGTCCGGCTAGCGGGAGTGGGACCCAGTACTTC
>TRBJ1-2|many|NA|TRBV5-1
CASSLASGLRYGYTF
TGCGCCAGCAGCTTGGCCTCAGGGCTACGCTATGGCTACACCTTC
>TRBJ2-2|few|TRBD1|TRBV9
CASSQTGVNTGELFF
TGTGCCAGCAGCCAAACAGGGGTAAACACCGGGGAGCTGTTTTTT
>TRBJ1-2|many|TRBD1|TRBV27
CASSPQPSGTGPYGYTF
TGTGCCAGCAGTCCCCAACCCTCCGGGACAGGTCCCTATGGCTACACCTTC
>TRBJ1-1|many|TRBD1|TRBV29-1
CSVEPRGLWTEAFF
TGCAGCGTTGAGCCTAGGGGGCTGTGGACTGAAGCTTTCTTT
>TRBJ2-2|few|TRBD2|TRBV7-9
CASSLPAGSGELFF
TGTGCCAGCAGCTTACCAGCGGGGAGCGGGGAGCTGTTTTTT
>TRBJ2-7|many|NA|TRBV6-2/TRBV6-3
CASSYSRRINSYEQYF
TGTGCCAGCAGTTACTCGAGGCGGATTAACTCCTACGAGCAGTACTTC
>TRBJ1-1|few|NA|TRBV19
CASSIWGDTEAFF
TGTGCCAGTAGTATCTGGGGGGACACTGAAGCTTTCTTT
>TRBJ1-1|many|TRBD1|TRBV28
CASRRTGVTEAFF
TGTGCCAGCAGACGGACAGGGGTCACTGAAGCTTTCTTT
>TRBJ2-2|many|TRBD1|TRBV6-1
CATKYQGASGELFF
TGTGCCACCAAATATCAGGGGGCTTCCGGGGAGCTGTTTTTT
>TRBJ1-2|many|TRBD1|TRBV28
CASRTGTDYGYTF
TGTGCCAGCAGGACCGGGACAGACTATGGCTACACCTTC
>TRBJ2-2|many|NA|TRBV6-2/TRBV6-3
CASRRLSGELFF
TGTGCCAGCAGACGACTCAGTGGGGAGCTGTTTTTT
>TRBJ1-1|NA|NA|TRBV28
CASSLWQWNTEAFF
TGTGCCAGCAGTTTGTGGCAGTGGAACACTGAAGCTTTCTTT
>TRBJ1-2|many|NA|TRBV30
CASGEGPSYTF
TGTGCCTCCGGAGAGGGACCGAGCTACACCTTC
>TRBJ1-1|few|NA|TRBV30
CAWSWGMPEAFF
TGTGCCTGGAGTTGGGGCATGCCCGAAGCTTTCTTT
>TRBJ1-2|many|NA|TRBV20-1
CSARDGGRAYGYTF
TGCAGTGCTAGAGATGGGGGACGGGCTTATGGCTACACCTTC
>TRBJ1-3|many|NA|TRBV20-1
CSARVNTGNTIYF
TGCAGTGCTAGAGTAAACACTGGAAACACCATATATTTT
>TRBJ2-2|many|NA|TRBV28
CASSFSGPNTGELFF
TGTGCCAGCAGTTTCTCGGGGCCCAACACCGGGGAGCTGTTTTTT
>TRBJ2-7|many|NA|TRBV6-2/TRBV6-3
CASSGVGTYEQYF
TGTGCCAGCAGCGGGGTCGGGACATACGAGCAGTACTTC
>TRBJ2-7|many|TRBD1|TRBV5-8
CASSYGQGGDEQYF
TGTGCCAGCAGCTACGGACAGGGGGGCGACGAGCAGTACTTC
>TRBJ2-6|few|NA|TRBV7-2
CASAAGANVLTF
TGTGCCAGCGCGGCTGGGGCCAACGTCCTGACTTTC
>TRBJ2-7|many|TRBD2|TRBV7-3
CASSLTSGSAYEQYF
TGTGCCAGCAGCTTAACTAGCGGGAGTGCCTACGAGCAGTACTTC
>TRBJ1-1|NA|TRBD1|TRBV6-2/TRBV6-3
CASHSGGNTEAFF
TGTGCCAGCCATTCAGGGGGTAACACTGAAGCTTTCTTT
>TRBJ1-5|many|NA|TRBV19
CASSPISWGRQPTQPQHF
TGTGCCAGTAGTCCCATCTCCTGGGGCAGACAACCTACTCAGCCCCAGCATTTT
>TRBJ2-7|many|NA|TRBV18
CASSPYGVTYEQYF
TGTGCCAGCTCACCTTATGGCGTCACCTACGAGCAGTACTTC
>TRBJ1-2|NA|NA|TRBV7-9
CASSLVGPAAGTF
TGTGCCAGCAGCTTAGTGGGGCCCGCGGCGGGCACCTTC
>TRBJ2-7|NA|NA|TRBV9
CASSVSSGGVYEQYF
TGTGCCAGCAGCGTCAGCAGTGGAGGGGTCTACGAGCAGTACTTC
>TRBJ2-5|many|NA|TRBV7-2
CASSLQARGGQETQYF
TGTGCCAGCAGCTTACAGGCTCGAGGGGGGCAAGAGACCCAGTACTTC
>TRBJ2-4|many|NA|TRBV19
CASTPTGAKNIQYF
TGTGCCAGTACCCCGACAGGAGCCAAAAACATTCAGTACTTC
>TRBJ1-5|many|NA|TRBV11-3
CASSPQGGPGNQPQHF
TGTGCCAGCAGCCCGCAGGGTGGGCCAGGCAATCAGCCCCAGCATTTT
>TRBJ2-2|NA|TRBD2|TRBV5-1
CASSFIAGAGELFF
TGCGCCAGCAGCTTTATAGCGGGAGCCGGGGAGCTGTTTTTT
>TRBJ2-5|many|NA|TRBV24-1
CATSQEETQYF
TGTGCCACCAGCCAAGAAGAGACCCAGTACTTC
>TRBJ2-7|many|NA|TRBV12-3/TRBV12-4
CASTYSFGYEQYF
TGTGCCAGCACTTACTCCTTCGGCTACGAGCAGTACTTC
>TRBJ1-1|NA|NA|TRBV3-1
CASSQGYGGVAEAFF
TGTGCCAGCAGCCAGGGGTATGGGGGTGTTGCTGAAGCTTTCTTT
>TRBJ2-3|many|NA|TRBV12-3/TRBV12-4
CASSFSRLTDTQYF
TGTGCCAGCAGTTTTTCTCGGTTGACAGATACGCAGTATTTT
>TRBJ2-7|many|NA|TRBV7-8
CASSLEQNYEQYF
TGTGCCAGCAGCTTGGAGCAAAACTACGAGCAGTACTTC
>TRBJ2-5|few|NA|TRBV9
CASSVGARVGGETQYF
TGTGCCAGCAGCGTAGGGGCCAGGGTGGGCGGAGAGACCCAGTACTTC
>TRBJ1-1|many|NA|TRBV29-1
CSVSNTEAFF
TGCAGCGTTAGTAACACTGAAGCTTTCTTT
>TRBJ1-1|many|TRBD1|TRBV20-1
CSATGTGGLNTEAFF
TGCAGTGCTACCGGGACAGGGGGCTTGAACACTGAAGCTTTCTTT
>TRBJ1-2|many|TRBD1|TRBV20-1
CSADDRGDNYGYTF
TGCAGTGCCGATGACAGGGGCGACAACTATGGCTACACCTTC
>TRBJ2-5|many|NA|TRBV19
CASSMQGDQETQYF
TGTGCCAGTAGTATGCAAGGGGACCAAGAGACCCAGTACTTC
>TRBJ2-4|many|NA|TRBV6-2/TRBV6-3
CASSDTGRGNIQYF
TGTGCCAGCAGCGATACGGGGAGAGGAAACATTCAGTACTTC
>TRBJ1-1|few|NA|TRBV3-1
CASSPETGNTEAFF
TGTGCCAGCAGCCCTGAGACGGGGAACACTGAAGCTTTCTTT